This T cell receptor beta chain was found in a study of blood T cell repertoires in COVID-19. On the study more broadly: COVID-19 samples collected from the United States, Italy and Spain covered acute and convalescent phases. PBMCs, B-cell-depleted T cells, or T cells provided the cDNA or gDNA that made up the material.

Authors' processing steps: Amplification from reference gene primers served as the basis for estimated nucleated cell counts. Some clones are missing from TCRdb's copy, which holds only in-frame ones; the method was immunoSEQ multiplex PCR. D and trimming come from the DNA, and the V and J calls and clone size come from that table. The data hold 40,000 to 55,000 clones, with over 70% observed a single time. The junction had 6 bases not matched to a gene; V was cut back by 1 base and J by 2 bases. Germline CDR1 is MNHNY and CDR2 is SVGAGI (reference sequence). This CDR3 contains 16 residues. The chain links TRBV6-6 to TRBJ2-3, with 7 bases that match TRBD2. The sequence came from a man in his 70s with acute or convalescent COVID-19. The sample comprised peripheral blood. CDR3 region: CASSYWGGGDTDTQYF. CDR3 nucleotides: TGTGCCAGCAGTTACTGGGGGGGAGGGGACACAGATACGCAGTATTTT.